This T cell receptor beta chain originates from a study of blood T cell repertoires in COVID-19. At the level of the study: COVID-19 samples from acute and convalescent phases originated in the United States, Italy and Spain.

Per the original data handling: Estimation of nucleated cell counts relied on the amplification of reference gene primers. Produced via immunoSEQ multiplex PCR; TCRdb's table is partial and in-frame only. V and J calls and clone size follow that table, whereas D and trimming were derived from the DNA. The data contain 110,000 to 150,000 clones, 65% to 80% of them singletons. The germline V gene encodes CDR1 KGHSH and CDR2 LQKENI. The CDR3 spans 15 residues. V lost 5 bases, J lost 4 bases, and 10 bases stayed unmatched. The TCR originated in a man between 60 and 70 years old with acute or convalescent COVID-19. Sequencing was done on a sample of peripheral blood. The V call is TRBV18, the J call TRBJ2-5; 7 nucleotides line up with TRBD1. CDR3 nucleotide sequence: TGTGCCAGCTCATCTTCGACAGGGAGTTTAGAGACCCAGTACTTC. Translated: CASSSSTGSLETQYF.